This T cell receptor beta chain was obtained from a study of cytomegalovirus exposure and HLA in healthy donors. The PCR made use of 60 Vbeta and 13 Jbeta primers. Some clones are missing from TCRdb's copy, which holds only in-frame ones; the method was immunoSEQ multiplex PCR. The sample lists around 190,000 clones; around 82% were seen once. From germline, CDR1 is MRHNA and CDR2 SNTAGT. J was trimmed by 8 bases and V by 6 bases; bases with no gene match: 10. The CDR3 length is 14 residues. Input material: PBMCs. The receptor was derived from a man younger than 35 in good health and CMV-seronegative. The chain is built from TRBV6-4 and TRBJ1-2, with TRBD1 matching 9 bases. CDR3 sequence (DNA): TGTGCCAGCAGCACGGGACAGGGAGAACGAGGCTACACCTTC. This sequence encodes CASSTGQGERGYTF.